Below are 29 T cell receptor beta chains sequenced from a single sample in a study of CD8 T cells in Susac syndrome. Roughly 0.45 to 1 ug RNA was reverse transcribed with random hexamers. A single record per CDR3 protein comes from TCRdb applying MiXCR to the immunoSEQ multiplex PCR reads. Of roughly 150,000 distinct CDR3 sequences in the sample, 80% to 95% are singletons; the top ten hold 0.13%. The sequencing sample was made of CD4+ T cells from PBMCs. All receptors come from a human donor in good health.

The chain couples TRBV5-1 to TRBJ1-2; no clear D gene. This CDR3 contains 14 residues. Germline lookup yields CDR1 SGHRS and CDR2 YFSETQ. Between the trimmed V and J ends, which lost 0 bases and 0 bases, there was a span of 6 bases. This CDR3 reads CASSLDTTNYGYTF. The CDR3 DNA is TGCGCCAGCAGCTTGGACACAACTAACTATGGCTACACCTTC.

The gene calls are TRBV3-1 and TRBJ1-2; D unclear. The germline V gene has CDR1 LGHDT and CDR2 YNNKEL (reference sequence). The CDR3 length is 12 residues. V was clipped by 4 bases and J by 4 bases, with 7 bases between them. The CDR3 spells CASSPKGYGYTF. In nucleotides, the CDR3 is TGTGCCAGCAGCCCCAAAGGCTATGGCTACACCTTC. Supplemented by reference TRBV3-1 and TRBJ1-2, the full variable domain reads DTAVSQTPKYLVTQMGNDKSIKCEQNLGHDTMYWYKQDSKKFLKIMFSYNNKELIINETVPNRFSPKSPDKAHLNLHINSLELGDSAVYFCASSPKGYGYTFGSGTRLTVV.

The V gene is TRBV7-9, the J gene TRBJ1-2, with D maybe TRBD1 (5 bases). CDR1 is SEHNR, CDR2 FQNEAQ, per germline (reference sequence). The CDR3 covers 14 residues. Trimming pared 2 bases from V and 7 bases from J, leaving 14 bases between. CDR3: CASSLTGEVGGYTF. CDR3 in DNA: TGTGCCAGCAGCTTAACGGGGGAAGTTGGTGGCTACACCTTC.

This clonotype showed up just once. The chain combines TRBV20-1 with TRBJ2-1; a weak D match, TRBD1 (6 bases). The CDR3 runs 11 residues. Trimming pared 6 bases from V and 15 bases from J, leaving 18 bases between. The V gene's germline CDR1 is DFQATT and CDR2 SNEGSKA (reference sequence). CDR3 nucleotides: TGCAGTGCGAGAAGGGGGACATCTACGTTCTTC. It is translated as CSARRGTSTFF.

V gene TRBV12-3 or TRBV12-4 combines with J gene TRBJ1-1; D not certain. This CDR3 contains 14 residues. V gave up 3 bases and J gave up 5 bases, with 13 bases separating them. CDR3 amino acids: CASSFYEVGTEAFF. CDR3 nucleotides: TGTGCCAGCAGTTTCTACGAGGTAGGGACTGAAGCTTTCTTT.

The chain carries TRBV30 and TRBJ1-1; TRBD1 might be the D (5 bases). Per germline, CDR1 GTSNPN and CDR2 SVGIG (reference sequence). Trimming pared 4 bases from V and 3 bases from J, leaving 12 bases between. The CDR3 spans 13 residues. The CDR3 loop reads CAWNPDIYTEAFF. CDR3 bases: TGTGCCTGGAATCCGGACATATACACTGAAGCTTTCTTT.

The chain links TRBV7-9 to TRBJ1-1; TRBD1 aligns across 12 bases. Germline CDR1 is SEHNR and CDR2 is FQNEAQ (reference sequence). The CDR3 is 14 amino acids. V trimming: 8 bases; J trimming: 2 bases; junction bases outside the gene matches: 3. The CDR3: CASGTGGRNTEAFF. The CDR3 DNA is TGTGCCAGCGGGACAGGGGGCAGAAACACTGAAGCTTTCTTT.

The chain employs TRBV4-1 and TRBJ2-3; TRBD2 matches at 8 bases. This CDR3 has 16 amino acids. J gave up 1 base and V 4 bases, and 7 bases lay outside the gene matches. Germline CDR1 is MGHRA and CDR2 is YSYEKL. CDR3 DNA sequence: TGCGCCAGCAGCCGCTTCAGCGGGGGCGGCACAGATACGCAGTATTTT. Translation: CASSRFSGGGTDTQYF.

J is TRBJ2-6 and V is TRBV5-1; D might be TRBD1 or TRBD2, each matching 6 bases. V dropped 0 bases and J dropped 4 bases, with 11 bases sitting between them. The CDR3 is 16 amino acids. Germline CDR1 SGHRS, CDR2 YFSETQ. CDR3 in amino acids: CASSLDRAGGANVLTF. The CDR3 DNA reads as TGCGCCAGCAGCTTGGACAGGGCGGGAGGGGCCAACGTCCTGACTTTC.

This sequence joins TRBV19 and TRBJ1-2; 7 bases match TRBD1. Losses at the gene ends were 5 bases for V and 4 bases for J; bases not matched to a gene: 10. The CDR3 has 15 residues. Germline V gene data show CDR1 as LNHDA and CDR2 as SQIVND (reference sequence). CDR3 amino acids: CASSLQGGAGYGYTF. The CDR3 bases are TGTGCCAGTAGTCTCCAGGGGGGCGCGGGCTATGGCTACACCTTC.

This chain uses TRBV6-2 or TRBV6-3 with TRBJ2-3, with D possibly TRBD2 on 5 matching bases. The germline gives CDR1 MNHEY, CDR2 SVGEGT. Deletions cut 8 bases from V and 9 bases from J, with 15 bases between. This CDR3 is 12 amino acids long. The CDR3: CASRTGTGTQYF. As DNA, the CDR3 is TGTGCCAGCCGGACGGGCACGGGAACGCAGTATTTT.

The V call is TRBV5-1, the J call TRBJ2-5, with TRBD2 identical over 14 bases. CDR3 length: 16 residues. CDR1 is SGHRS and CDR2 is YFSETQ in the germline V gene. V lost 4 bases, J lost 4 bases, and 6 bases stayed unmatched. CDR3 region: CASSTGTSGGGETQYF. Here the CDR3 DNA reads TGCGCCAGCAGCACAGGGACTAGCGGGGGAGGAGAGACCCAGTACTTC.

The chain employs TRBV13 and TRBJ2-7; 10 bases line up with TRBD2. The CDR3 totals 14 residues. V gave up 5 bases and J gave up 7 bases; unmatched junction bases: 8. CDR1 is PRHDT and CDR2 is FYEKMQ in the germline V gene (reference sequence). In DNA, the CDR3 is TGTGCCAGCAGCAATCCGGGACTAGCGCGGGAGCAGTACTTC. Protein: CASSNPGLAREQYF.

V usage is TRBV4-1 and J usage is TRBJ2-1; TRBD2 aligns across 11 bases. The CDR3 is made up of 17 amino acids. CDR1 MGHRA and CDR2 YSYEKL come from the germline V gene. Trimming cost V 3 bases and J 4 bases; bases outside gene matches: 8. The CDR3 nucleotides read TGCGCCAGCAGCCAGGGAACTAGCGGGGGCCCTTACAATGAGCAGTTCTTC. Amino acid sequence: CASSQGTSGGPYNEQFF.

The chain couples TRBV2 to TRBJ1-2; 11 nucleotides agree with TRBD1. The CDR3 extends over 15 amino acids. The V gene's germline CDR1 is SNHLY and CDR2 FYNNEI. Unmatched junction bases numbered 9, after V lost 5 bases and J lost 7 bases. The CDR3 coding sequence is TGTGCCAGCAGTCTCGGACAGGGGGCGCGAAGTGGCTACACCTTC. Encoded protein: CASSLGQGARSGYTF. The full variable domain, in which reference TRBV2 and TRBJ1-2 provide the parts outside the CDR3, is EPEVTQTPSHQVTQMGQEVILRCVPISNHLYFYWYRQILGQKVEFLVSFYNNEISEKSEIFDDQFSVERPDGSNFTLKIRSTKLEDSAMYFCASSLGQGARSGYTFGSGTRLTVV.

This rearrangement joins TRBV5-1 to TRBJ2-3; unclear D gene. Germline-derived CDR1 and CDR2 are SGHRS and YFSETQ. Trimming took off 4 bases at V and 4 bases at J, with 10 bases between the two ends. The CDR3 runs to 13 residues. In DNA form, the CDR3 reads TGCGCCAGCAGCACCGAAAGAGCAGATACGCAGTATTTT. Translating it yields CASSTERADTQYF.

The V call is TRBV12-3 or TRBV12-4, the J call TRBJ2-5; 7 bases agree with TRBD1. V was pared by 7 bases and J by 4 bases, with 15 bases of the junction left unmatched. The CDR3 runs 16 residues. The CDR3 DNA is TGTGCCAGCACTCTGGGCCGGGACAGACGTCGAGAGACCCAGTACTTC. This translates into CASTLGRDRRRETQYF.

The J gene is TRBJ2-5, the V gene TRBV2; 7 nucleotides match TRBD1. This CDR3 is 14 amino acids long. V lost 4 bases, J lost 1 base, and 3 bases stayed unmatched. In germline, CDR1 is SNHLY, CDR2 FYNNEI. The CDR3 DNA reads TGTGCCAGCAGTGGAGACAGGGCCCAAGAGACCCAGTACTTC. It translates to CASSGDRAQETQYF.

The chain joins TRBV20-1 to TRBJ2-7; TRBD2 matches 8 bases. Trimming took 4 bases from V and 5 from J; bases not matched to a gene: 10. The CDR3 runs 14 residues. Germline V gene data show CDR1 as DFQATT and CDR2 as SNEGSKA (reference sequence). CDR3 region: CSAIQSGGRNEQYF. The CDR3 coding sequence is TGCAGTGCTATACAATCGGGGGGGCGAAACGAGCAGTACTTC.

This rearrangement joins TRBV7-9 to TRBJ2-5; D is unclear. The CDR3 spans 14 residues. Per the germline V gene, CDR1 is SEHNR and CDR2 is FQNEAQ (reference sequence). Trimming took off 1 base at V and 9 bases at J, with 15 bases between the two ends. CDR3 protein: CASSLDRPFRAQYF. The CDR3, as DNA: TGTGCCAGCAGCTTAGACCGACCCTTTCGCGCCCAGTACTTC.

In DNA, the CDR3 is TGTGCCAGCCTCCAATTGGGGGGCCACTACAATGAGCAGTTCTTC. It is translated as CASLQLGGHYNEQFF. The chain has TRBV19 and TRBJ2-1, with D possibly being TRBD1 or TRBD2 (6 bases each). This CDR3 is 15 amino acids long. The germline CDR1 and CDR2 sequences are LNHDA and SQIVND (reference sequence). V shed 9 bases and J shed 3 bases, with 18 bases lying between them.

The chain employs TRBV3-1 and TRBJ2-1; no firm D call. Germline V gene data show CDR1 as LGHDT and CDR2 as YNNKEL (reference sequence). CDR3 length equals 11 residues. V lost 10 bases, J lost 0 bases, and 4 bases lay in between. CDR3 sequence: CATRSYNEQFF. The CDR3 region has the DNA TGTGCCACTCGCTCCTACAATGAGCAGTTCTTC.

This clonotype has a single count. CDR3 amino acids: CSAPKGGAGTDTQYF. CDR3 sequence (DNA): TGCAGTGCCCCCAAGGGGGGGGCGGGCACAGATACGCAGTATTTT. The chain uses TRBV20-1 and TRBJ2-3; TRBD2 is a possible D gene (7 bases). This CDR3 has 15 amino acids. CDR1 and CDR2 from the germline V gene are DFQATT and SNEGSKA (reference sequence). The V end lost 6 bases, the J end lost 1 base, and 17 bases lay between the germline ends.

The chain joins TRBV11-1 to TRBJ2-5; D possibly corresponds to TRBD2 (5 bases). V lost 8 bases and J lost 1, with 17 bases in between. The CDR3 has 15 amino acids. The germline V gene has CDR1 SGHAT and CDR2 FQDESV (reference sequence). CDR3 loop: CASRRPGSVQETQYF. CDR3 in DNA: TGTGCCAGCCGTAGGCCTGGGAGTGTCCAAGAGACCCAGTACTTC.

The chain has TRBV19 and TRBJ2-7; D possibly matches TRBD1 or TRBD2 (5 bases each). The CDR3 length is 16 residues. Trimming removed 7 bases from V and 3 bases from J, with 22 bases in between. Germline assignment: CDR1 LNHDA and CDR2 SQIVND (reference sequence). The CDR3: CASTPRAGTGNYEQYF. As DNA, the CDR3 is TGTGCCAGTACCCCTAGAGCAGGGACGGGGAACTACGAGCAGTACTTC.

CDR3 bases: TGTGCCAGCAGCCCACTCTCAGGGCGGGCGGACTATGGCTACACCTTC. Its protein product is CASSPLSGRADYGYTF. The chain couples TRBV7-9 to TRBJ1-2; perhaps TRBD1 as D (5 bases). Trimming left V 5 bases short and J 3 bases short, with 19 bases between. Per the germline V gene, CDR1 is SEHNR and CDR2 is FQNEAQ (reference sequence). This CDR3 has 16 amino acids. Drawing the rest from reference TRBV7-9 and TRBJ1-2, the complete variable domain is DTGVSQNPRHKITKRGQNVTFRCDPISEHNRLYWYRQTLGQGPEFLTYFQNEAQLEKSRLLSDRFSAERPKGSFSTLEIQRTEQGDSAMYLCASSPLSGRADYGYTFGSGTRLTVV.

The rearrangement joins TRBV5-1 to TRBJ1-2; unclear D gene. CDR1 is SGHRS, CDR2 YFSETQ, per germline. V lost 1 base to trimming and J lost 6 bases, with 10 bases between them. This CDR3 is built from 13 residues. The CDR3 bases are TGCGCCAGCAGCTTGAACGGGATGGATGGCTACACCTTC. This encodes CASSLNGMDGYTF.

The rearrangement joins TRBV3-1 to TRBJ2-5; perhaps TRBD1 as D (6 bases). There are 12 residues in the CDR3. Trimming pared 8 bases from V and 4 bases from J, leaving 11 bases between. CDR1 is LGHDT and CDR2 is YNNKEL in the germline V gene (reference sequence). The CDR3 region has the DNA TGTGCCAGCTCAGGGGTGGGAGAGACCCAGTACTTC. Translated: CASSGVGETQYF.

The rearrangement links TRBV2 to TRBJ2-2, with unresolved D. CDR1 is SNHLY, CDR2 FYNNEI, per germline. The CDR3 is 14 amino acids. V lost 8 bases and J lost 5, with 15 bases in between. The CDR3 loop reads CASRRRGGTGELFF. The CDR3 DNA reads TGTGCCAGCCGCCGAAGAGGTGGGACCGGGGAGCTGTTTTTT. The variable domain in full, completed from reference TRBV2 and TRBJ2-2, reads EPEVTQTPSHQVTQMGQEVILRCVPISNHLYFYWYRQILGQKVEFLVSFYNNEISEKSEIFDDQFSVERPDGSNFTLKIRSTKLEDSAMYFCASRRRGGTGELFFGEGSRLTVL.